Given below is one T cell receptor beta chain in context. This specimen belongs to a study of blood T cell repertoires in COVID-19. Clones were sequenced by immunoSEQ multiplex PCR, and TCRdb holds only the in-frame ones, with some missing. The data contain fewer than 250,000 clones, 84% of them seen just once; the ten biggest clones take up approximately 6.6%. Categorization into cohorts depended on clinical history that participants reported. The CDR3 length is 13 residues. V dropped 11 bases and J dropped 0 bases, with 11 bases sitting between them. Per germline, CDR1 MNHEY and CDR2 SMNVEV (reference sequence).

The chain combines TRBV27 with TRBJ1-3; no definite D call. The TCR comes from a woman in her forties who had recovered from COVID-19. Sequencing was done on a sample of PBMCs or T cells enriched from blood (not recorded which). The CDR3, as DNA: TGTGCCCGTCCGCGGGGCTCTGGAAACACCATATATTTT. Translated: CARPRGSGNTIYF.